The rows below give T cell receptor beta chains drawn from one sample of a study of blood T cell repertoires in COVID-19. Profiled with immunoSEQ multiplex PCR; TCRdb holds only in-frame clones, not every one. Of tens of thousands of clones in the sample, 75% to 85% were seen once. Input material: peripheral blood. All receptors come from a woman aged 60 to 75 with acute or convalescent COVID-19. Both conserved end residues are part of each CDR3. A D gene is named only where the DNA matches it firmly.

J: TRBJ2-3
D: TRBD2
V: TRBV7-9
CDR3: CASSLGGLAGAADTQYF

J: TRBJ1-4
D: NA
V: TRBV5-1
CDR3: CASSLTGFPTNEKLFF

J: TRBJ1-2
D: NA
V: TRBV10-2
CDR3: CASSDRGGYTF

J: TRBJ1-3
D: NA
V: TRBV14
CDR3: CASSQGPGRNTIYF

J: TRBJ2-3
D: TRBD1
V: TRBV4-1
CDR3: CASSQDSTGGGTDTQYF

J: TRBJ2-3
D: NA
V: TRBV6-1
CDR3: CASSERGGESDTQYF

J: TRBJ1-3
D: NA
V: TRBV18
CDR3: CASSPGPNGNTIYF

J: TRBJ1-3
D: NA
V: TRBV9
CDR3: CASSGRDMIDTIYF

J: TRBJ1-5
D: NA
V: TRBV19
CDR3: CASSIPQGLGQPQHF

J: TRBJ2-3
D: NA
V: TRBV9
CDR3: CASSPLRGITDTQYF

J: TRBJ1-1
D: NA
V: TRBV6-1
CDR3: CASTEAGRNTEAFF

J: TRBJ2-7
D: NA
V: TRBV9
CDR3: CASSVATGGVEQYF

J: TRBJ2-1
D: NA
V: TRBV29-1
CDR3: CSVELPTLYNEQFF

J: TRBJ2-1
D: NA
V: TRBV18
CDR3: CASSPPMDSRGWFF

J: TRBJ1-1
D: NA
V: TRBV6-5
CDR3: CASSYSWANTEAFF

J: TRBJ2-3
D: TRBD2
V: TRBV5-1
CDR3: CASSLSPAGGGGTQYF

J: TRBJ2-3
D: NA
V: TRBV3-1/TRBV3-2
CDR3: CASSQAVAPTDTQYF

J: TRBJ1-5
D: NA
V: TRBV6-6
CDR3: CASKEAGQPQHF

J: TRBJ1-6
D: TRBD1
V: TRBV30
CDR3: CAWSWGTGLINSPLHF

J: TRBJ2-5
D: NA
V: TRBV7-8
CDR3: CASSLGRDAFGTQYF

J: TRBJ1-2
D: NA
V: TRBV19
CDR3: CASSNRYYGYTF

J: TRBJ1-2
D: TRBD1
V: TRBV12-3/TRBV12-4
CDR3: CASSLTGYGYTF

J: TRBJ2-7
D: NA
V: TRBV2
CDR3: CASSEGGSEQYF

J: TRBJ2-2
D: TRBD1
V: TRBV5-4
CDR3: CASSLRGRGPNTGELFF

J: TRBJ1-2
D: NA
V: TRBV11-2
CDR3: CASSVQGYGYTF

J: TRBJ1-1
D: TRBD1
V: TRBV9
CDR3: CASSAGQGVLNTEAFF

J: TRBJ1-1
D: NA
V: TRBV29-1
CDR3: CSVTDRAGARGTEAFF

J: TRBJ1-6
D: NA
V: TRBV10-3
CDR3: CAISDRYRALSSPLHF